The 32 T cell receptor beta chains in this list originate from one sample, sequenced in a study of neurological immune-mediated disorders. TCRdb reanalysed the 5' RACE reads using MiXCR and keeps one entry per CDR3 protein. Among around 55,000 distinct CDR3 sequences, about 4.2% were seen once, and the ten largest hold more than 1.5%. The material sequenced was CD4+ T cells from blood. These TCRs come from a woman in her 40s with multiple sclerosis.

This clonotype was recorded at least ten times. V usage is TRBV5-1 and J usage is TRBJ1-5, with a possible D match to TRBD1 (5 bases). Germline V gene data show CDR1 as SGHRS and CDR2 as YFSETQ. The ends were cut back, 4 bases at V and 3 bases at J, with 11 bases in the middle. The CDR3 has 14 amino acids. CDR3 DNA sequence: TGCGCCAGCAGCCCTACAGGAGTCAATCAGCCCCAGCATTTT. Amino acids: CASSPTGVNQPQHF.

This clonotype was counted at least ten times. V gene TRBV20-1 combines with J gene TRBJ1-6, with TRBD1 as a possible D gene (6 bases). Trimming pared 3 bases from V and 7 bases from J, leaving 13 bases between. The CDR3 has 14 amino acids. Germline lookup yields CDR1 DFQATT and CDR2 SNEGSKA (reference sequence). The CDR3 DNA follows: TGCAGTGCTAGGGGGGGCGCGTGGAATTCACCCCTCCACTTT. This codes for CSARGGAWNSPLHF.

This clonotype was found many times. The chain combines TRBV14 with TRBJ2-3, with D hard to call. The CDR3 consists of 15 residues. Deletions cut 0 bases from V and 6 bases from J, with 13 bases between. Germline V gene lookup returns CDR1 SGHDN and CDR2 FVKESK. CDR3 protein: CASSQEGRPRDTQYF. The CDR3 DNA reads TGTGCCAGCAGCCAAGAGGGCCGCCCCAGGGATACGCAGTATTTT.

The sample holds many counts of this clonotype. This chain joins TRBV4-1 and TRBJ2-1, with 7 bases identical to TRBD2. Germline-derived CDR1 and CDR2 are MGHRA and YSYEKL. This CDR3 contains 16 residues. V shed 0 bases and J 4 bases; nucleotides not matched to a gene: 6. As DNA, the CDR3 is TGCGCCAGCAGCCAAGAGGGAGCGGGGATTTACAATGAGCAGTTCTTC. It is translated as CASSQEGAGIYNEQFF.

There are many counts of this clonotype. V usage is TRBV20-1 and J usage is TRBJ2-7; 12 positions match TRBD1. This CDR3 region has 16 residues. V was clipped by 3 bases and J by 6 bases; unmatched bases: 12. From germline, CDR1 is DFQATT and CDR2 SNEGSKA (reference sequence). CDR3 DNA sequence: TGCAGTGCTAGCACCGGGACAGGGGGCGTTTCGGGCGAGCAGTACTTC. Translating gives CSASTGTGGVSGEQYF.

This clonotype was found many times. The V call is TRBV29-1, the J call TRBJ1-1, with 7 bases fitting TRBD1. Germline V gene sequence: CDR1 SQVTM, CDR2 ANQGSEA. The CDR3 is 13 amino acids. The ends lost 8 bases at V and 3 bases at J; junction bases unmatched: 9. CDR3: CSTVQGQYTEAFF. CDR3 sequence (DNA): TGCAGCACTGTACAGGGACAGTACACTGAAGCTTTCTTT.

The sample holds many counts of this clonotype. The gene calls are TRBV11-2 and TRBJ2-7; D is perhaps TRBD1 (6 bases). Germline V gene lookup returns CDR1 SGHAT and CDR2 FQNNGV. This CDR3 has 14 amino acids. The V end lost 1 base, the J end lost 3 bases, and 10 bases lay between the germline ends. In nucleotides, the CDR3 is TGTGCCAGCAGCTTAGGACAGGCTAGCTACGAGCAGTACTTC. It translates to CASSLGQASYEQYF.

This clonotype was seen at least ten times. The chain uses TRBV20-1 and TRBJ1-1; D remains unclear. The CDR3 extends over 12 amino acids. Trimming took 3 bases from V and 5 from J, leaving 10 bases between them. Germline CDR1 is DFQATT and CDR2 is SNEGSKA (reference sequence). CDR3 sequence (DNA): TGCAGTGCTAGCGGAGGTCGGACTGAAGCTTTCTTT. It specifies CSASGGRTEAFF.

This clonotype was observed many times. The genes are TRBV5-1 and TRBJ2-3; 12 bases line up with TRBD2. This CDR3 region has 17 residues. Germline V lookup: CDR1 SGHRS, CDR2 YFSETQ. V was clipped by 4 bases and J by 3 bases; unmatched bases: 9. CDR3 nucleotide sequence: TGCGCCAGCAGCCTCCTCCGCACTAGCGGGGGGACAGATACGCAGTATTTT. It encodes CASSLLRTSGGTDTQYF.

This clonotype came up many times. V and J are TRBV20-1 and TRBJ1-1, with no clear D. Germline V gene sequence: CDR1 DFQATT, CDR2 SNEGSKA (reference sequence). The CDR3 has 13 residues. V lost 5 bases and J lost 0, with 10 bases in between. CDR3 DNA: TGCAGTGCTCCGGTAGGGATGAACACTGAAGCTTTCTTT. Translation gives CSAPVGMNTEAFF.

This clonotype was picked up many times. This sequence joins TRBV6-5 and TRBJ2-7; 7 bases line up with TRBD1. The CDR3 totals 12 residues. Germline CDR1 and CDR2: MNHEY and SVGAGI. Trimming at V came to 10 bases and at J to 3 bases, leaving 6 bases not matched to a gene. CDR3 protein: CATRQGYYEQYF. Written as DNA, the CDR3 is TGTGCCACCCGACAGGGATACTACGAGCAGTACTTC.

This clonotype is medium-sized by share. The V gene is TRBV7-9, the J gene TRBJ1-1; TRBD1 aligns across 7 bases. This CDR3 comprises 14 residues. V lost 5 bases, J lost 0 bases, and 3 bases stayed unmatched. Germline V lookup: CDR1 SEHNR, CDR2 FQNEAQ (reference sequence). The CDR3 DNA reads TGTGCCAGCAGCGACAGGGTCATGAACACTGAAGCTTTCTTT. Translating gives CASSDRVMNTEAFF.

This clonotype has at least ten counts. The rearrangement joins TRBV12-3 or TRBV12-4 to TRBJ1-1, with TRBD1 as a possible D gene (5 bases). Trimming cost V 2 bases and J 4 bases, with 11 bases left between them. This CDR3 has 14 residues. This CDR3 reads CASSLRGSVTEAFF. The CDR3 region has the DNA TGTGCCAGCAGTTTACGGGGGTCGGTCACTGAAGCTTTCTTT.

This clonotype was seen ten or more times. The chain carries TRBV4-1 and TRBJ2-1; D is perhaps TRBD1 (6 bases). The CDR3 spans 15 residues. The V and J ends lost 1 base and 4 bases respectively, with 11 bases between them. CDR1 and CDR2 from the germline V gene are MGHRA and YSYEKL. CDR3 sequence reads: CASSQAGQWYNEQFF. In DNA, the CDR3 is TGCGCCAGCAGCCAAGCCGGACAGTGGTACAATGAGCAGTTCTTC.

This clonotype was observed many times. This chain joins TRBV2 and TRBJ1-1; tentative D call: TRBD1 (6 bases). Per the germline V gene, CDR1 is SNHLY and CDR2 is FYNNEI. CDR3 length: 15 amino acids. The ends were cut back, 5 bases at V and 4 bases at J, with 17 bases in the middle. The CDR3: CASSYDPGQLTEAFF. CDR3 nucleotides: TGTGCCAGCAGTTACGACCCGGGACAACTCACTGAAGCTTTCTTT.

This clonotype appeared many times. The chain uses TRBV5-4 and TRBJ1-2; D gene unclear. The germline CDR1 and CDR2 sequences are SGHNT and YYREEE (reference sequence). Trimming removed 5 bases at V and 0 bases at J, with 14 bases between. The CDR3 length is 15 residues. The CDR3 region has the DNA TGTGCCAGCAGTTACGCGGGGATTCCTAACTATGGCTACACCTTC. Translating gives CASSYAGIPNYGYTF.

About this clonotype: A much larger clonotype is one base distant, so this may be a read error. The chain is built from TRBV27 and TRBJ2-2; 9 bases agree with TRBD2. Germline V gives CDR1 MNHEY, CDR2 SMNVEV (reference sequence). Germline trimming cut 5 bases from V and 4 bases from J; bases unmatched to any gene: 5. CDR3 length: 15 amino acids. The CDR3: CASSMAGGPTGELFF. The CDR3 region has the DNA TGTGCCAGCAGTATGGCGGGGGGGCCCACCGGGGAGCTGTTTTTT.

This clonotype was seen ten or more times. The gene calls are TRBV6-6 and TRBJ1-5; 8 bases match TRBD1. The J segment lost 6 bases and the V segment lost 7 bases, leaving 17 bases of the junction unmatched. Per the germline V gene, CDR1 is MNHNY and CDR2 is SVGAGI (reference sequence). The CDR3 length is 17 residues. The CDR3 coding sequence is TGTGCCAGCACCGTCCAAGCCCAGGGGGCGGGGGGTCAGCCCCAGCATTTT. It yields the protein CASTVQAQGAGGQPQHF.

J is TRBJ2-7 and V is TRBV9; D is possibly TRBD1 (6 bases). Trimming removed 3 bases at V and 0 bases at J, with 10 bases between. This CDR3 is 14 amino acids long. CDR1 and CDR2 (germline): SGDLS, YYNGEE. CDR3: CASSADRYSYEQYF. CDR3 sequence (DNA): TGTGCCAGCAGCGCCGACAGGTACTCCTACGAGCAGTACTTC. Variable domain in full (rest from reference TRBV9 and TRBJ2-7): DSGVTQTPKHLITATGQRVTLRCSPRSGDLSVYWYQQSLDQGLQFLIQYYNGEERAKGNILERFSAQQFPDLHSELNLSSLELGDSALYFCASSADRYSYEQYFGPGTRLTVT.

Ten or more counts support this clonotype. This sequence joins TRBV29-1 and TRBJ1-4, with D unclear. V was cut by 5 bases and J by 4 bases, with 11 bases left in between. The CDR3 consists of 13 residues. The germline V gene has CDR1 SQVTM and CDR2 ANQGSEA. The CDR3 DNA follows: TGCAGCGTTTCAAGTTGGGATAATGAAAAACTGTTTTTT. Protein product: CSVSSWDNEKLFF.

This clonotype has ten or more counts. The rearrangement joins TRBV10-3 to TRBJ2-1; D gene uncertain. Trimming took off 2 bases at V and 6 bases at J, with 14 bases between the two ends. In germline, CDR1 is ENHRY, CDR2 SYGVKD. The CDR3 is 15 amino acids. The CDR3 loop is CAISEVNDGRNEQFF. CDR3 nucleotides: TGTGCCATCAGTGAGGTGAATGACGGCCGCAATGAGCAGTTCTTC.

This clonotype was seen many times. The chain carries TRBV10-3 and TRBJ2-3; 13 bases line up with TRBD2. The ends lost 4 bases at V and 5 bases at J; junction bases unmatched: 3. From germline, CDR1 is ENHRY and CDR2 SYGVKD. This CDR3 is 15 amino acids long. CDR3 in amino acids: CAISGTSGGKDTQYF. The CDR3 DNA reads as TGTGCCATCAGTGGGACTAGCGGGGGTAAAGATACGCAGTATTTT.

This clonotype was observed many times. The gene calls are TRBV20-1 and TRBJ2-5, with D unresolved. CDR1 and CDR2 (germline): DFQATT, SNEGSKA (reference sequence). Trimming cost V 0 bases and J 3 bases, with 8 bases left between them. The CDR3 runs 13 residues. The CDR3 is CSAREGNKETQYF. DNA for the CDR3: TGCAGTGCTAGAGAGGGCAACAAAGAGACCCAGTACTTC.

This clonotype was detected many times. V gene TRBV12-3 or TRBV12-4 combines with J gene TRBJ1-1; D gene uncertain. This CDR3 has 11 residues. V was trimmed by 4 bases and J by 4 bases, leaving 4 bases between them. The CDR3 spells CASSSLTEAFF. The CDR3 region has the DNA TGTGCCAGCAGTTCCCTCACTGAAGCTTTCTTT.

For this clonotype: No DNA is shown, since the ends of the CDR3 on it are uncertain; the CDR3 is the one TCRdb lists. The chain employs TRBV10-2 and TRBJ2-1; whether TRBD2, the table's D call, matches the DNA was not checked. The CDR3 has 15 amino acids, counting both end residues. Germline CDR1 WSHSY, CDR2 SAAADI. CDR3 sequence: CASSSSSSEGNEQFF.

This clonotype showed up many times. The J gene is TRBJ2-5, the V gene TRBV6-6, with a weak D call TRBD1 (6 bases). Between the trimmed V and J ends, which lost 0 bases and 5 bases, there was a span of 10 bases. From germline, CDR1 is MNHNY and CDR2 SVGAGI (reference sequence). The CDR3 sequence is 14 residues long. The CDR3 loop is CASSYSGAGETQYF. The CDR3 bases are TGTGCCAGCAGTTACTCGGGGGCAGGGGAGACCCAGTACTTC.

This clonotype appeared many times. The genes are TRBV12-3 or TRBV12-4 and TRBJ1-1; unclear D gene. V gave up 10 bases and J gave up 0 bases, with 12 bases separating them. The CDR3 loop spans 13 amino acids. CDR3: CATETNMNTEAFF. CDR3 bases: TGTGCCACCGAGACCAATATGAACACTGAAGCTTTCTTT.

This clonotype ranks as medium-sized (0.01 to 0.1%). This chain joins TRBV3-1 and TRBJ1-5; D is undetermined. This CDR3 is 13 amino acids long. Germline V lookup: CDR1 LGHDT, CDR2 YNNKEL (reference sequence). With 0 bases removed from V and 5 bases from J, the gap between germline ends came to 5 bases. The CDR3, as DNA: TGTGCCAGCAGCCAAGATCTAGATCAGCCCCAGCATTTT. Translation gives CASSQDLDQPQHF.

This clonotype was observed many times. The chain has TRBV2 and TRBJ2-3; D might be TRBD2 (6 bases). This CDR3 spans 13 amino acids. Germline-derived CDR1 and CDR2 are SNHLY and FYNNEI. The ends were cut back, 1 base at V and 4 bases at J, with 6 bases in the middle. The CDR3 protein is CASSEGLADTQYF. The CDR3 bases are TGTGCCAGCAGTGAAGGACTAGCAGATACGCAGTATTTT.

In its sample, this clonotype was seen many times. The chain couples TRBV7-2 to TRBJ2-2, with D maybe TRBD1 (6 bases). V shed 3 bases and J shed 5 bases, with 10 bases lying between them. The germline CDR1 and CDR2 sequences are SGHTA and FQGNSA. The CDR3 covers 14 residues. The CDR3 nucleotides are TGTGCCAGCAGCTTCTCGGGACAAACCGGGGAGCTGTTTTTT. Its protein is CASSFSGQTGELFF.

The gene calls are TRBV19 and TRBJ2-7; TRBD1 or TRBD2 may be the D gene (5 bases each). V lost 4 bases, J lost 3 bases, and 19 bases lay in between. The CDR3 runs to 16 residues. Germline V gene sequence: CDR1 LNHDA, CDR2 SQIVND (reference sequence). The CDR3 is CASSTPDRGAIYEQYF. Here the CDR3 DNA reads TGTGCCAGTAGTACACCGGACCGAGGGGCGATCTACGAGCAGTACTTC.

This clonotype appeared many times. V is TRBV5-1 and J is TRBJ1-5; no firm D call. Germline V gives CDR1 SGHRS, CDR2 YFSETQ. The CDR3 consists of 14 residues. With 0 bases removed from V and 3 bases from J, the gap between germline ends came to 7 bases. The CDR3 protein is CASSLGEINQPQHF. CDR3 coding DNA: TGCGCCAGCAGCTTGGGTGAAATCAATCAGCCCCAGCATTTT.